This T cell receptor beta chain came from a study of cytomegalovirus exposure and HLA in healthy donors (TCRdb year 2017). Regarding the study in general: An earlier analysis of a few hundred of the donors reported roughly 300 Gb of sequence data and approximately 120 million unique TCR beta sequences obtained from around 180 million T cells. Every discovery cohort repertoire had been produced on one sequencing platform. A later analysis re-examined previously published TCR beta repertoires from about 670 donors and added high-resolution HLA genotyping to investigate patterns of TCR occurrence. Because of strong linkage in the cohort, roughly five DR-DQ haplotypes were treated as single units for association and clustering. Rather than using new phenotypic data, the later analysis identified candidate immune exposures from TCR beta sequences and from how often those sequences occurred across donors. In a later genetic analysis, genome-wide SNP genotypes for about three fifths of the roughly 670 donors were used, and that subset was treated as a discovery cohort. To predict cytomegalovirus infection status, the study combined high-throughput TCR immunosequencing, statistical association of individual TCRs with disease status, and machine learning. In an earlier analysis of 500 to 650 of the donors, high-throughput TCR beta sequencing was used to judge whether each TCR beta V gene segment behaved as functional or pseudogenic. Among over 350 genotyped donors of the cohort, an average of 235,054 unique TCR beta nucleotide sequences were sequenced per donor, 15% to 20% of them non-productive. A separate validation cohort of about 110 different subjects was used in addition to the roughly 700-subject first cohort. Donor age, sex, ethnicity and CMV serostatus were collected together with the repertoire data. Typing coverage varied by locus: 629-630 donors for A, B, C, DRB1 and DQB1; some 520 for DQA1; 606 for DPA1; some 470 for DPB1. About 310 gigabases of sequencing data and approximately 85 million unique TCR sequences were included in an early release covering roughly 700 HLA-typed donors. The study was designed to test whether signatures of past pathogen exposure could be identified by cataloging public T cell receptors. Among the roughly 390 genotyped donors, around 81% belonged to the genetic ancestry cluster associated with self-reported Caucasian donors. HLA typing included class I and class II loci at four-digit resolution. The study profiled the T cell repertoires of about 720 subjects by immunosequencing and related them to cytomegalovirus serostatus. General conclusions and limits of the study: A group of highly shared sequence variants was considered likely to be a technical artifact of the sequencing pipeline. Because counts were too low, more than 15 rarely observed V segments, including chromosome 9 orphons, were left out of the earlier analysis of 587 of the donors. The study listed approximately 160 TCR beta chains as associated with cytomegalovirus. In a later analysis, HLA-associated TCR beta chains showed more clonal expansion and lower generation probabilities than non-associated chains that were equally common. The authors suggested that the approach could potentially be generalized to other disease states and immunological phenotypes. CMV serostatus was the only immune exposure information available for the cohort. Most CMV-associated TCR beta chains appeared to be HLA-restricted in a later analysis, and the HLA associations seemed to be driven largely by CMV exposure. A later analysis found that TCR association rates varied across HLA loci, with DRB1 alleles showing the most associated TCRs and HLA-C alleles the fewest. The 87-base-pair reads could not distinguish some IMGT-functional V segments, including TRBV6-2 and TRBV6-3, so those segments were excluded. A few of the identified cytomegalovirus-associated TCR beta chains were confirmed in vitro to be specific for cytomegalovirus antigens. In an earlier analysis of several hundred of the donors, most TCR beta V segments were observed in productive rearrangements about 90% or about 30% of the time, broadly matching IMGT annotations. Strong co-occurrence of HLA alleles, especially DR and DQ, made assigning TCR associations to individual alleles difficult. Only TCR beta chains were sequenced in this cohort, and the absence of alpha or paired-chain data limited detectable features. In a later genetic analysis, fewer N-insertions in productive TCRs were reported among donors in an Asian-associated ancestry cluster than the roughly 670-donor mean. In a later genetic analysis, a missense DCLRE1C variant was associated with V-gene and J-gene trimming of TCR beta chains, and the association was replicated in an independent cohort. Sequencing depth was assumed to be roughly uniform across donors in the presence/absence analyses, though that assumption may not hold. Several of the top co-occurrence clusters appeared to be linked to parvovirus B19, influenza, CMV and Epstein-Barr virus, according to a later analysis. A further reported finding was that TCR beta sequences accurately predicted the HLA-A and HLA-B alleles for most subjects in the first cohort. Linkage disequilibrium might explain the correlated functional status among segregating V segments, but an unknown experimental factor could not be excluded. Because some donors lacked HLA typing at each locus, the association tests relied only on the typed subset. Most TCR sequences were observed very rarely across donors, whereas some public TCRs were present in many individuals. Specific HLA alleles were associated with around 18,000 TCR beta sequences at a false discovery rate of 0.05 in a later analysis. Cytomegalovirus status was reported to be diagnosed by the classifier with high specificity and sensitivity in both the original and validation cohorts.

To prepare the library, the immunoSEQ multiplex PCR assay was applied. The multiplex PCR relied on a mix of 60 forward primers for TCR Vbeta segments and 13 reverse primers for TCR Jbeta segments. Amplification of the CDR3 region of rearranged TCR beta genes was performed with a multiplex PCR assay on genomic DNA. Amplified TCR beta libraries were sequenced as 87-base-pair reads on the Illumina HiSeq System. Per the original workflow: A later analysis counted approximately 74 million unique TCR beta chains across the 650 to 800 repertoires, and 9.5 million to 11 million of these chains were shared by at least two donors. Raw reads were error-corrected and collapsed into unique sequences by a nearest-neighbor algorithm in which closely related sequences were merged to remove PCR and sequencing errors. V, D and J gene segments were assigned by aligning CDR3 sequences to IMGT reference sequences. For a sequence to be retained, at least a six-nucleotide match to both a V gene segment and a J gene segment was required. Rearrangements were called productive when the CDR3 lacked stop codons and stayed in frame with V and J; all others were non-productive. CDR3 was defined according to IMGT convention as the region running from the second conserved V-encoded cysteine to the conserved J-encoded phenylalanine. In an earlier analysis of 587 of the donors, sequences lacking an unambiguous match to a single V gene segment were excluded. In an earlier analysis of about 590 of the donors, a V segment was called functional when productive rearrangements were above 56.7%, and segregating when the standard deviation between donors exceeded 5%. A statistical classification framework was built for diagnosing cytomegalovirus status from the catalog of TCR beta chain sequences. A later analysis assigned V and J genes by comparing TCR nucleotide sequences with IMGT/GENE-DB human TR gene sequences. A later analysis assigned CDR3 sequences and most-parsimonious VDJ recombination scenarios with the TCRdist pipeline. In a later analysis, each TCR beta chain was defined by its CDR3 amino acid sequence together with its V-gene family, and reads lacking a unique V-gene family were excluded. To address suspected cross-contamination and a sequencing artifact, a later analysis removed roughly 580 highly shared, low-generation-probability nucleotide sequences. For each public chain, a later analysis derived a clonal expansion index from normalized ranks of inferred template counts within each repertoire. A later analysis computed generation probabilities with a VDJ recombination model fitted to out-of-frame rearrangements, and checked the results against IGoR. In a later analysis, TCR-TCR, TCR-HLA and TCR-CMV co-occurrence was scored with hypergeometric tests, and a repertoire-size bias correction was applied to TCR pairs. In a later analysis, false discovery rates were estimated by permuting HLA or CMV assignments 20 times. In a later analysis, co-occurring TCRs were grouped using DBSCAN, and TCRdist sequence similarity was added for clustering within HLA-allele-positive subsets. Repertoires with fewer than 30,000 or more than 120,000 public chains, plus five repertoires with anomalous nucleotide sharing, were excluded from co-occurrence clustering. TCRdb stores this immuneACCESS table with in-frame sequences only. Part of the clones is absent; in the studies checked, under half of the shortfall reflects unresolved V genes, and no reason is known for the rest. V and J calls and clone size come straight from that table; D and trimming were deduced from the DNA. The sample profile shows 120,000 or so clones; roughly 70% of them were found once. In total, the top ten clones hold approximately 3.5% of the sample.

In regard to this clone: It has no known antigen specificity. No base qualities exist here, and no much larger clone lies one base off it.

In total, just over 650 healthy bone marrow donors made up the cohort. At the time of sampling, every cohort member was nominally healthy, though immune exposures that went unrecorded were likely present. The donor was CMV seronegative and was included in the group of over 300 seronegative cohort members. A peripheral blood sample was collected from each donor, and TCR beta sequencing was performed on peripheral blood mononuclear cells. The Qiagen DNeasy Blood Extraction Kit was used to extract genomic DNA from the blood cell samples. The CDR3 spans 15 residues, from the cysteine through the phenylalanine. The kept DNA is CDR3 alone, 45 bases in frame from the first base. V loses 4 bases of germline sequence and J loses 4 bases, and the interval between the two ends is 16 bases. As encoded in the germline V gene, CDR1 is MNHNS while CDR2 is SASEGT.

The receptor chain draws on TRBV6-1 and TRBJ1-1; the best D guess is TRBD1, with 5 bases matching. The source is a man aged 25 to 40 in good health and CMV-seronegative. Sequencing was done on a sample of PBMCs. The CDR3 region: CASSVGFGGSTEAFF. The DNA sequence reads TGTGCCAGCAGTGTGGGATTTGGGGGGAGCACTGAAGCTTTCTTT.